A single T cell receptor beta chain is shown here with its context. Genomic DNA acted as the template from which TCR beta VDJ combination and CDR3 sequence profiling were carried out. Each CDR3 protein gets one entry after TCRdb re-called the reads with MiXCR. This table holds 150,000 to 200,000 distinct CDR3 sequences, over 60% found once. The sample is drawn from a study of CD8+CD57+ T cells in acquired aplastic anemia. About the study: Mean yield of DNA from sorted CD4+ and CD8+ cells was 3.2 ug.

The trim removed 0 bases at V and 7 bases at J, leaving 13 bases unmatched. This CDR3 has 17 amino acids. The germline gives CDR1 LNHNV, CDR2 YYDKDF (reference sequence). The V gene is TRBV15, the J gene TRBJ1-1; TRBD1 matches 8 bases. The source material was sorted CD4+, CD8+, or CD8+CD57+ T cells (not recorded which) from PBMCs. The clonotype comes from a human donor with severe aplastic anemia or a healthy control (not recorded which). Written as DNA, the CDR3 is TGTGCCACCAGCAGAGATCGGGCCGGGACAGGAGGCGATGAAGCTTTCTTT. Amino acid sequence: CATSRDRAGTGGDEAFF. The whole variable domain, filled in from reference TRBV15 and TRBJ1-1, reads DAMVIQNPRYQVTQFGKPVTLSCSQTLNHNVMYWYQQKSSQAPKLLFHYYDKDFNNEADTPDNFQSRRPNTSFCFLDIRSPGLGDTAMYLCATSRDRAGTGGDEAFFGQGTRLTVV.